Detailed here is one T cell receptor (beta chain). The table lists this clonotype with many counts. Its antigen is unknown. Per-base quality was not reported, and no clone a single base away is much larger than it. CDR1 and CDR2 are read off the germline V gene (reference sequence) as GTSNPN and SVGIG. Its CDR3 holds 15 amino acids, cysteine through phenylalanine. Kept here is only the CDR3 DNA, which spans 45 bases and is read in frame from base 1. V and J lose 2 bases and 0 bases, and a span of 13 bases separates them. Library method: 5' RACE. For sequencing, a NextSeq 500 was employed. In the TCR library protocol, unique molecular identifiers were attached to individual cDNA molecules to correct for PCR bias and sequencing error. Sequencing covered both TCR alpha and beta chains, and within each sample the abundances of alpha and beta sequences were tightly co-correlated. Turning to the authors' computational methods: V gene, J gene and CDR3 annotation of TCR sequences was performed with Decombinator V4. Expanded TCRs were defined as changing significantly between any two time points under a Poisson model with p below 0.0001. TCR abundances were normalised to the total number of TCRs sequenced per sample and were expressed as counts per million. TRAV1-2 paired with TRAJ12, TRAJ20 or TRAJ33 defined MAIT TCRs, while TRAV10 paired with TRAJ18 defined iNKT TCRs. VDJdb, accessed 1 November 2021, was searched for CMV, EBV and SARS-CoV-2 annotated TCRs, excluding TCRs annotated for multiple antigens. TCRdb reprocessing: public reads trimmed at Q25 with fastp, clones called with MiXCR, in-frame beta chains kept. Records with the same CDR3 protein are collapsed into one entry carrying the most frequent genes and DNA. TCRdb, rather than the study authors, made the V and J calls. The sample includes approximately 26,000 distinct CDR3 sequences, with around 4.2% observed a single time. 3.5% to 5% of the sample comes from the top ten.

The record originates from a study of early T cells in non-severe SARS-CoV-2 infection (dated by TCRdb to the early 2020s). About the full investigation: Because TCR sequencing was done on bulk RNA from unsorted whole blood, the alpha and beta chains could not be paired.

What the work shows at the level of the full study, not this receptor alone: VDJdb matching was skewed toward anti-spike CD8 responses and likely underestimated virus-specific expansions by missing private and CD4 specificities.

Set within a cohort of healthcare workers in London, UK, this nested case-control study involved weekly PCR testing of nasopharyngeal swabs along with blood sampling. Healthcare workers were enrolled in the week of the UK lockdown, from 23 to 31 March 2020, and were followed every week for up to roughly 16 weeks. The TCR comes from an adult who was a healthcare worker with PCR-confirmed SARS-CoV-2 infection or an uninfected control (not recorded which). The rearrangement combines TRBV30 with TRBJ1-2; TRBD1 is a possible D gene, resting on 6 matching bases. The sample comprised whole blood. This receptor carries the CDR3 CAWSSPGASNYGYTF. DNA sequence: TGTGCCTGGAGTTCACCAGGGGCATCTAACTATGGCTACACCTTC.